A selection of T cell receptor beta chains follows, all from one sample in a study of blood T cell repertoires in COVID-19. Sequencing used immunoSEQ multiplex PCR; TCRdb keeps in-frame clones, though not all of them. The repertoire holds fewer than 200,000 clones, with more than 60% as singletons. The sequencing input was peripheral blood. These receptors were collected from a man in his 60s with acute or convalescent COVID-19. CDR3s include the opening cysteine and the closing phenylalanine or tryptophan. Fields, in order: clone size, J gene, D gene, V gene, CDR3 length, CDR3 protein, CDR3 DNA. A D gene is named only where the DNA matches it firmly. Clone size is not always given. Where it is, it says once, few, many or a class for expanded clones.

clone_size: few; j_call: TRBJ2-7; d_call: TRBD1; v_call: TRBV4-3; cdr3_length: 14; cdr3_aa: CASSQGQGAYEQYF; cdr3_nt: TGCGCCAGCAGCCAAGGTCAGGGGGCCTACGAGCAGTACTTC
clone_size: -; j_call: TRBJ1-4; d_call: TRBD1; v_call: TRBV24-1; cdr3_length: 16; cdr3_aa: CATSGTGTGTNEKLFF; cdr3_nt: TGTGCCACCAGTGGAACCGGGACAGGGACTAATGAAAAACTGTTTTTT
clone_size: -; j_call: TRBJ1-6; d_call: -; v_call: TRBV7-2; cdr3_length: 17; cdr3_aa: CASSFSTAGSYNSPLHF; cdr3_nt: TGTGCCAGCAGCTTTTCGACAGCGGGCTCCTATAATTCACCCCTCCACTTT
clone_size: -; j_call: TRBJ2-2; d_call: TRBD2; v_call: TRBV6-5; cdr3_length: 15; cdr3_aa: CASSYVSGGTGELFF; cdr3_nt: TGTGCCAGCAGTTACGTTAGCGGGGGCACCGGGGAGCTGTTTTTT
clone_size: -; j_call: TRBJ2-3; d_call: TRBD2; v_call: TRBV13; cdr3_length: 14; cdr3_aa: CASRGLAGGLGQYF; cdr3_nt: TGTGCCAGCAGAGGACTAGCGGGGGGACTAGGGCAGTATTTT
clone_size: once; j_call: TRBJ1-3; d_call: TRBD1; v_call: TRBV6-1; cdr3_length: 15; cdr3_aa: CASSEHGQGAGTIYF; cdr3_nt: TGTGCCAGCAGTGAACATGGACAGGGGGCTGGCACCATATATTTT
clone_size: -; j_call: TRBJ2-5; d_call: -; v_call: TRBV6-5; cdr3_length: 13; cdr3_aa: CASSYGGMKTQYF; cdr3_nt: TGTGCCAGCAGTTACGGGGGGATGAAGACCCAGTACTTC
clone_size: -; j_call: TRBJ2-2; d_call: TRBD2; v_call: TRBV5-8; cdr3_length: 17; cdr3_aa: CASRDLRGGENTGELFF; cdr3_nt: TGTGCCAGCAGGGATCTCCGGGGAGGGGAGAACACCGGGGAGCTGTTTTTT
clone_size: -; j_call: TRBJ2-7; d_call: TRBD1; v_call: TRBV2; cdr3_length: 15; cdr3_aa: CASTKNPGQSFEQYF; cdr3_nt: TGTGCCAGCACCAAGAACCCGGGACAGTCATTTGAGCAGTACTTC
clone_size: few; j_call: TRBJ1-2; d_call: -; v_call: TRBV6-5; cdr3_length: 13; cdr3_aa: CASSYEGEGGYTF; cdr3_nt: TGTGCCAGCAGTTACGAGGGTGAGGGTGGCTACACCTTC
clone_size: few; j_call: TRBJ1-2; d_call: TRBD1; v_call: TRBV19; cdr3_length: 13; cdr3_aa: CATRGTGVYGYTF; cdr3_nt: TGTGCCACCAGAGGGACAGGGGTCTATGGCTACACCTTC
clone_size: -; j_call: TRBJ2-3; d_call: -; v_call: TRBV4-3; cdr3_length: 16; cdr3_aa: CASSQEAAGAPDTQYF; cdr3_nt: TGCGCCAGCAGCCAAGAGGCGGCGGGGGCCCCGGATACGCAGTATTTT
clone_size: once; j_call: TRBJ2-5; d_call: TRBD2; v_call: TRBV6-1; cdr3_length: 15; cdr3_aa: CASSEGSGRQETQYF; cdr3_nt: TGTGCCAGCAGTGAAGGTAGCGGGAGACAAGAGACCCAGTACTTC